The TCR beta chain described here comes from a study of T cell repertoires in cytomegalovirus infection. Study-level background: Indications came from public TCR beta signatures; they pointed to CMV infection and to a matching HLA type.

TCRdb redid the calling of the reads with MiXCR, one entry per CDR3 protein. The data show some 280,000 distinct CDR3 sequences, about 13% seen once. Findings of the study overall: CMV-specific TCR beta clonotypes restricted by HLA-C dominated the ex vivo response. Cumulative public TCR beta family frequency identified carriers of CMV plus the relevant HLA.

Regarding this clonotype: As yet, its antigen is unknown.

The V and J ends lost 4 bases and 11 bases, in that order; junction bases with no gene match: 14. CDR3 length: 16 residues. Germline V gives CDR1 SGHAT, CDR2 FQNNGV. Sequencing was performed on PBMCs. The chain recombines TRBV11-2 with TRBJ1-1, with TRBD1 matching over 12 bases. This TCR derives from a human donor in good health (CMV status not recorded). Some clones in this sample may be carry-over from other donors' samples. The CDR3 loop reads CASSSLRGQGAGKAFF. The CDR3 DNA is TGTGCCAGCAGCTCCCTTCGGGGACAGGGGGCTGGAAAGGCTTTCTTT.